These 26 T cell receptor beta chains share one sample of origin, sequenced in a study of blood T cell repertoires in COVID-19. The data were produced by immunoSEQ multiplex PCR, yet TCRdb's version contains in-frame clones alone and is incomplete. Of some 220,000 clones in the sample, about nine tenths were seen once. The sample consisted of PBMCs or T cells enriched from blood (not recorded which). These receptors originate from a woman in her forties with acute COVID-19.

This chain joins TRBV29-1 and TRBJ1-2; TRBD1 aligns across 7 bases. Losses at the gene ends were 6 bases for V and 6 bases for J; bases not matched to a gene: 10. Germline CDR1 SQVTM, CDR2 ANQGSEA. The CDR3 loop spans 13 amino acids. CDR3: CSVRDSQFNGYTF. As DNA, the CDR3 is TGCAGCGTCCGGGACAGCCAATTTAATGGCTACACCTTC. The full variable domain, with the rest looked up from reference TRBV29-1 and TRBJ1-2, is SAVISQKPSRDICQRGTSLTIQCQVDSQVTMMFWYRQQPGQSLTLIATANQGSEATYESGFVIDKFPISRPNLTFSTLTVSNMSPEDSSIYLCSVRDSQFNGYTFGSGTRLTVV.

The chain employs TRBV7-8 and TRBJ2-7; 10 nucleotides line up with TRBD1. The germline V gene has CDR1 SGHVS and CDR2 FQNEAQ. V dropped 5 bases and J dropped 6; count of bases not matched to a gene: 10. The CDR3 has 15 residues. The CDR3 nucleotides read TGTGCCAGCAGCCCAAAGGGGACAGGGGTGATCGAGCAGTACTTC. This gives the protein CASSPKGTGVIEQYF.

The rearrangement links TRBV6-5 to TRBJ1-3, with 10 positions matching TRBD1. The germline V gene encodes CDR1 MNHEY and CDR2 SVGAGI. The CDR3 loop spans 15 amino acids. V shed 6 bases and J 7 bases; nucleotides not matched to a gene: 9. CDR3 sequence reads: CASSQGQGSRNTIYF. For the CDR3, the DNA is TGTGCCAGCAGCCAGGGACAGGGGTCAAGGAACACCATATATTTT.

The rearrangement joins TRBV15 to TRBJ2-5; tentatively, D is TRBD2 (5 bases). With 3 bases removed from V and 1 base from J, the gap between germline ends came to 9 bases. CDR1 is LNHNV, CDR2 YYDKDF, per germline (reference sequence). The CDR3 spans 14 residues. CDR3 coding DNA: TGTGCCACCAGCAGGGGGAGCTCCCAAGAGACCCAGTACTTC. Its translation: CATSRGSSQETQYF.

DNA of the CDR3: TGCAGTGCTAGTGGCCAGGGAAATCAGCCCCAGCATTTT. This translates into CSASGQGNQPQHF. V and J are TRBV20-1 and TRBJ1-5; TRBD1 is a possible D gene (5 bases). V lost 3 bases and J 4 bases, leaving 10 bases between the germline ends. The CDR3 covers 13 residues. Germline CDR1 reads DFQATT; CDR2 reads SNEGSKA (reference sequence).

The chain couples TRBV6-2 or TRBV6-3 to TRBJ1-2; D is possibly TRBD1 (5 bases). The CDR3 spans 15 residues. V shed 5 bases and J shed 2 bases, with 15 bases lying between them. Per the germline V gene, CDR1 is MNHEY and CDR2 is SVGEGT. CDR3 sequence (DNA): TGTGCCAGCAGTCAACAGACAGCCGCCAACTATGGCTACACCTTC. Translating it yields CASSQQTAANYGYTF.

The chain joins TRBV19 to TRBJ1-5; 9 positions match TRBD1. Germline trimming cut 7 bases from V and 3 bases from J; bases unmatched to any gene: 19. This CDR3 region has 19 residues. Germline V gene sequence: CDR1 LNHDA, CDR2 SQIVND (reference sequence). The CDR3 here is CASTPRGTGKGAANQPQHF. The DNA for the CDR3 is TGTGCCAGTACCCCTAGGGGGACAGGGAAAGGTGCCGCCAATCAGCCCCAGCATTTT.

The rearrangement links TRBV24-1 to TRBJ1-2; maybe TRBD1 (5 bases). CDR1 and CDR2 from the germline V gene are KGHDR and SFDVKD. The CDR3 sequence is 13 residues long. V was shortened by 9 bases and J by 4 bases, with 14 bases between the two germline ends. The CDR3 loop is CATSPGDSYGYTF. CDR3 coding DNA: TGTGCCACCTCCCCGGGGGACTCCTATGGCTACACCTTC.

This chain joins TRBV29-1 and TRBJ1-1; 11 positions agree with TRBD1. This CDR3 has 15 amino acids. The germline V gene has CDR1 SQVTM and CDR2 ANQGSEA. The V and J ends lost 3 bases and 4 bases, in that order; junction bases with no gene match: 7. The CDR3 DNA is TGCAGCGTTGAGAAGAGAGGACAGGGGGCCACTGAAGCTTTCTTT. Translating gives CSVEKRGQGATEAFF.

The chain links TRBV10-3 to TRBJ1-1; D might be TRBD1 (5 bases). From germline, CDR1 is ENHRY and CDR2 SYGVKD. This CDR3 is built from 15 residues. V lost 3 bases and J 0 bases, leaving 11 bases between the germline ends. The CDR3 reads CAISDPGAVNTEAFF. CDR3 in DNA: TGTGCCATCAGTGATCCTGGGGCGGTGAACACTGAAGCTTTCTTT.

This clone was seen a single time. The gene calls are TRBV6-5 and TRBJ1-1; 10 positions match TRBD1. V shed 6 bases, J shed 6 bases, and the junction held 4 bases outside the gene matches. The germline CDR1 and CDR2 sequences are MNHEY and SVGAGI. This CDR3 has 13 residues. In DNA, the CDR3 is TGTGCCAGCAGGGGACAGGGGTGGGCTGAAGCTTTCTTT. It is translated as CASRGQGWAEAFF.

This chain links TRBV6-5 with TRBJ1-5; 9 bases agree with TRBD1. Trimming took 7 bases from V and 1 from J; bases not matched to a gene: 5. Germline V gives CDR1 MNHEY, CDR2 SVGAGI. The CDR3 contains 15 residues. The CDR3 sequence is CASKLGQGSNQPQHF. In nucleotides, the CDR3 is TGTGCCAGCAAGTTAGGACAGGGGAGCAATCAGCCCCAGCATTTT.

The CDR3 coding sequence is TGTGCCAGCAGCTTGTTGGGGGGGGTACTACGAAATGAGCAGTTCTTC. It codes for CASSLLGGVLRNEQFF. The rearrangement uses TRBV5-4 and TRBJ2-1; TRBD2 agrees at 7 bases. This CDR3 is 16 amino acids long. Germline CDR1 is SGHNT and CDR2 is YYREEE (reference sequence). Trimming removed 1 base from V and 7 bases from J; junction bases left unmatched: 11.

The V gene is TRBV9, the J gene TRBJ1-2; 7 nucleotides agree with TRBD1. The germline V gene encodes CDR1 SGDLS and CDR2 YYNGEE. The trim removed 2 bases at V and 4 bases at J, leaving 8 bases unmatched. This CDR3 comprises 15 residues. CDR3 DNA: TGTGCCAGCAGCGTCGGAGGGGGCCCCCCCTATGGCTACACCTTC. Translation gives CASSVGGGPPYGYTF. Full variable domain (outside the CDR3, taken from reference TRBV9 and TRBJ1-2): DSGVTQTPKHLITATGQRVTLRCSPRSGDLSVYWYQQSLDQGLQFLIQYYNGEERAKGNILERFSAQQFPDLHSELNLSSLELGDSALYFCASSVGGGPPYGYTFGSGTRLTVV.

This clone was detected only a few times. The J gene is TRBJ1-1, the V gene TRBV6-5; no firm D call. CDR3 length: 12 amino acids. The V end was cut by 6 bases, the J end by 6 bases, with 11 bases between. Germline values: CDR1 MNHEY, CDR2 SVGAGI. This CDR3 reads CASRGGRAEAFF. The CDR3 DNA follows: TGTGCCAGCAGAGGAGGGAGAGCTGAAGCTTTCTTT.

V is TRBV6-6 and J is TRBJ1-1; 7 nucleotides agree with TRBD1. Germline CDR1 MNHNY, CDR2 SVGAGI (reference sequence). Losses at the gene ends were 2 bases for V and 5 bases for J; bases not matched to a gene: 8. CDR3 length equals 15 residues. The chain's CDR3 is CASSYPHTGDTEAFF. The DNA for the CDR3 is TGTGCCAGCAGTTACCCCCATACAGGGGATACTGAAGCTTTCTTT.

This CDR3 reads CASSRGQGEGGYTF. DNA for the CDR3: TGTGCCAGCAGCCGCGGACAGGGGGAAGGTGGCTACACCTTC. The chain recombines TRBV3-1 (or the pseudogene TRBV3-2) with TRBJ1-2; 10 nucleotides agree with TRBD1. Germline CDR1 reads LGHDT; CDR2 reads YNNKEL (reference sequence). The CDR3 totals 14 residues. Trimming removed 4 bases from V and 7 bases from J; junction bases left unmatched: 6.

This rearrangement joins TRBV7-9 to TRBJ2-3; weak D call: TRBD1 (5 bases). V lost 1 base to trimming and J lost 0 bases, with 8 bases between them. Germline V lookup: CDR1 SEHNR, CDR2 FQNEAQ (reference sequence). CDR3 size: 15 residues. The CDR3 region has the DNA TGTGCCAGCAGCTTAGGACAGTCTAGCACAGATACGCAGTATTTT. Its translation is CASSLGQSSTDTQYF.

J is TRBJ2-3 and V is TRBV5-1, with 7 bases that match TRBD1. The CDR3 spans 14 residues. J was trimmed by 3 bases and V by 6 bases; bases with no gene match: 7. In germline, CDR1 is SGHRS, CDR2 YFSETQ. The CDR3 region has the DNA TGCGCCAGCAATTACGGACAGGAGACAGATACGCAGTATTTT. This gives the protein CASNYGQETDTQYF.

This chain links TRBV15 with TRBJ1-1; D call uncertain. The CDR3 runs to 16 residues. Germline loops: CDR1 LNHNV, CDR2 YYDKDF (reference sequence). V was shortened by 0 bases and J by 0 bases, with 11 bases between the two germline ends. The CDR3 loop is CATSRDFFLMNTEAFF. CDR3 DNA: TGTGCCACCAGCAGAGATTTCTTTTTAATGAACACTGAAGCTTTCTTT.

This clone came up once. The gene calls are TRBV5-1 and TRBJ1-6, with TRBD1 matching 8 bases. Trimming at V came to 4 bases and at J to 8 bases, leaving 5 bases not matched to a gene. CDR3 length: 14 residues. Germline CDR1 reads SGHRS; CDR2 reads YFSETQ. In DNA form, the CDR3 reads TGCGCCAGCAGCCCGGGACAGGTGGATTCACCCCTCCACTTT. Amino acid sequence: CASSPGQVDSPLHF.

The chain joins TRBV3-1 (or the pseudogene TRBV3-2) to TRBJ1-1; D is unclear. The CDR3 runs 14 residues. The germline gives CDR1 LGHDT, CDR2 YNNKEL (reference sequence). Trimming shortened V by 4 bases and J by 1 base, and 10 bases separated the two germline ends. In DNA, the CDR3 is TGTGCCAGCAGCCCCCGAGGGTCGAACACTGAAGCTTTCTTT. It translates to CASSPRGSNTEAFF.

The chain couples TRBV7-9 to TRBJ1-2; 8 bases are shared with TRBD1. Germline CDR1 reads SEHNR; CDR2 reads FQNEAQ (reference sequence). The V segment lost 5 bases and the J segment 5 bases; nucleotides outside the gene matches: 22. This CDR3 has 19 residues. The CDR3 nucleotides read TGTGCCAGCAGCCGGGACAGGAAAGCGGCGAGTTCAGTTTCGTATGGCTACACCTTC. It translates to CASSRDRKAASSVSYGYTF.

The chain carries TRBV7-9 and TRBJ2-7, with 8 bases aligning to TRBD1. The V gene's germline CDR1 is SEHNR and CDR2 FQNEAQ (reference sequence). This CDR3 is built from 17 residues. Losses at the gene ends were 4 bases for V and 3 bases for J; bases not matched to a gene: 14. CDR3 nucleotide sequence: TGTGCCAGCAGCTCCAAAGAGCCCGGACAGGGTCACTACGAGCAGTACTTC. Its translation: CASSSKEPGQGHYEQYF. Variable domain in full (rest from reference TRBV7-9 and TRBJ2-7): DTGVSQNPRHKITKRGQNVTFRCDPISEHNRLYWYRQTLGQGPEFLTYFQNEAQLEKSRLLSDRFSAERPKGSFSTLEIQRTEQGDSAMYLCASSSKEPGQGHYEQYFGPGTRLTVT.

This chain links TRBV5-6 with TRBJ1-1; TRBD1 aligns across 7 bases. The CDR3 contains 14 residues. Germline CDR1 and CDR2: SGHDT and YYEEEE. V dropped 0 bases and J dropped 5; count of bases not matched to a gene: 4. The CDR3 sequence: CASSLGQGGTEAFF. The CDR3, as DNA: TGTGCCAGCAGCTTGGGGCAGGGGGGAACTGAAGCTTTCTTT.

This chain connects TRBV6-5 to TRBJ2-7; 9 nucleotides agree with TRBD2. The CDR3 length is 15 residues. CDR1 MNHEY and CDR2 SVGAGI come from the germline V gene. The V segment lost 0 bases and the J segment 4 bases; nucleotides outside the gene matches: 4. The CDR3 is CASSYSSSGAYEQYV. The CDR3 DNA reads as TGTGCCAGCAGTTACTCGTCTAGCGGGGCTTACGAGCAGTACGTC.